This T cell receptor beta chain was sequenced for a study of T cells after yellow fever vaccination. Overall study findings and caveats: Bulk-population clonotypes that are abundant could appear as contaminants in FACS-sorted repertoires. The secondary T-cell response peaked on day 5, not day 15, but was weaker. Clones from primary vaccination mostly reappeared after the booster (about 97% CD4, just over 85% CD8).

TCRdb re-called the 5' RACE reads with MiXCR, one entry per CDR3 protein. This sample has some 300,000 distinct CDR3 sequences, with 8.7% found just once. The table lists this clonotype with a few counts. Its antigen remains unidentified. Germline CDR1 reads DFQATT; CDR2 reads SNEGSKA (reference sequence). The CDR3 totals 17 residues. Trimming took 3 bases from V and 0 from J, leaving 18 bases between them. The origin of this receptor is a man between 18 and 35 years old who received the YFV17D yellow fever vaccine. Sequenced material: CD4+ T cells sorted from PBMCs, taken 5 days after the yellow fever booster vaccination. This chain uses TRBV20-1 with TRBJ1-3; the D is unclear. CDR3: CSASPNAQLFSGNTIYF. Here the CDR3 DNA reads TGCAGTGCTAGTCCCAACGCCCAGTTATTCTCTGGAAACACCATATATTTT.